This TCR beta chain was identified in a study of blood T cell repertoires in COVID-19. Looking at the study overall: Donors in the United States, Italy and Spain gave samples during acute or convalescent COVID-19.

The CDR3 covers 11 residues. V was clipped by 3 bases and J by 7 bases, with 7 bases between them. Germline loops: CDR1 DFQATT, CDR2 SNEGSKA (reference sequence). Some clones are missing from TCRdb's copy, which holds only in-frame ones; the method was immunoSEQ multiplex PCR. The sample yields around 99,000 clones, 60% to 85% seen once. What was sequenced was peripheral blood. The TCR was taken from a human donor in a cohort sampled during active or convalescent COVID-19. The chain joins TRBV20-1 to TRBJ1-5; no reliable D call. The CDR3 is CSASRGQPQHF. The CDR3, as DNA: TGCAGTGCTAGTCGAGGCCAGCCCCAGCATTTT.